This T cell receptor beta chain emerged from a study of cytomegalovirus exposure and HLA in healthy donors. Looking at the study overall: The Caucasian-associated ancestry cluster contained approximately 81% of the 300 to 400 genotyped donors. Study findings and constraints: Using the classifier, cytomegalovirus status was reportedly diagnosed with high specificity and sensitivity. The sole available immune exposure information was CMV serostatus. HLA allele associations emerged for roughly 17,000 TCR beta sequences in a later analysis, at 0.05 false discovery rate.

The study ran its PCR with 60 Vbeta and 13 Jbeta primers. Produced via immunoSEQ multiplex PCR; TCRdb's table is partial and in-frame only. This table holds about 200,000 clones, over 60% found once. In the case of this clone: The antigen is not known.

The ends were cut back, 2 bases at V and 0 bases at J, with 11 bases in the middle. The CDR3 loop spans 15 amino acids. Germline V gene data show CDR1 as MNHEY and CDR2 as SVGAGI. Sample: PBMCs. This sequence joins TRBV6-5 and TRBJ2-7; D call uncertain. This sequence originates from a man between 18 and 35 years old in good health and CMV-seronegative. In nucleotides, the CDR3 is TGTGCCAGCAGTTACGGGCAGGTGAGCTCCTACGAGCAGTACTTC. This codes for CASSYGQVSSYEQYF.